A selection of T cell receptor beta chains follows, all from one sample in a study of blood T cell repertoires in COVID-19. The protocol was immunoSEQ multiplex PCR, while the TCRdb copy is restricted to in-frame clones and leaves out a portion. The data contain approximately 170,000 clones, approximately 82% of them singletons. Sample: PBMCs or T cells enriched from blood (not recorded which). The receptors come from a woman aged 45-65 years who had recovered from COVID-19. Each CDR3 is given with its conserved first and last residue. A D gene is named only where the DNA matches it firmly. Rows give clone size only sometimes, using once, few, many, or a class for an expanded clone.

>NA|TRBJ1-2|TRBV27|NA
CASSLRTDPNYGYTF
TGTGCCAGCAGTTTAAGGACAGATCCTAACTATGGCTACACCTTC
>NA|TRBJ2-5|TRBV4-1|once
CASSQGSYQETQYF
TGCGCCAGCAGCCAAGGAAGCTATCAAGAGACCCAGTACTTC
>NA|TRBJ1-2|TRBV28|NA
CASSLSGSRHGYTF
TGTGCCAGCAGTTTATCTGGGAGTAGGCATGGCTACACCTTC
>TRBD1|TRBJ1-1|TRBV7-9|NA
CASSAGTVNTEAFF
TGTGCCAGCAGCGCCGGGACAGTGAACACTGAAGCTTTCTTT
>NA|TRBJ1-3|TRBV7-2|NA
CASSQLAISGNTIYF
TGTGCCAGCAGCCAACTAGCTATCTCTGGAAACACCATATATTTT
>NA|TRBJ1-1|TRBV7-7|NA
CASSPDLGEVAFF
TGTGCTAGCAGCCCAGATCTTGGGGAGGTGGCTTTCTTT
>TRBD1|TRBJ1-1|TRBV25-1|few
CASSELDRASFF
TGTGCCAGCAGTGAATTGGACAGGGCGTCTTTCTTT
>NA|TRBJ1-1|TRBV6-5|NA
CATRDPNTEAFF
TGTGCCACCCGAGATCCGAACACTGAAGCTTTCTTT
>TRBD1|TRBJ1-6|TRBV14|once
CASSQDKGAGTINSPLHF
TGTGCCAGCAGCCAAGATAAGGGGGCCGGGACCATTAATTCACCCCTCCACTTT
>NA|TRBJ1-1|TRBV28|NA
CASSTSGGGNTEAFF
TGTGCCAGCAGTACCTCGGGGGGCGGGAACACTGAAGCTTTCTTT
>TRBD1|TRBJ2-3|TRBV28|NA
CASIRQGADTQYF
TGTGCCAGCATCAGACAGGGGGCAGATACGCAGTATTTT
>TRBD1|TRBJ1-2|TRBV27|NA
CASSRQGSYGYTF
TGTGCCAGCAGTAGACAGGGGAGCTATGGCTACACCTTC
>TRBD1|TRBJ2-1|TRBV28|NA
CASSLSLIRGTYNEQFF
TGTGCCAGCAGTTTATCCCTGATCAGGGGGACCTACAATGAGCAGTTCTTC
>TRBD2|TRBJ2-5|TRBV4-1|NA
CASSPREGVGVYQETQYF
TGCGCCAGCAGCCCCAGGGAGGGAGTGGGGGTGTACCAAGAGACCCAGTACTTC
>TRBD2|TRBJ2-3|TRBV4-3|NA
CASSSTTSGSGPDTQYF
TGCGCCAGCAGCTCCACGACTAGCGGGAGTGGGCCAGATACGCAGTATTTT
>NA|TRBJ2-1|TRBV28|NA
CASSPGHRANEQFF
TGTGCCAGCAGTCCTGGCCACAGAGCCAATGAGCAGTTCTTC
>TRBD2|TRBJ2-1|TRBV6-4|NA
CASSVSGAGGTAEQFF
TGTGCCAGCAGTGTATCGGGAGCGGGAGGCACTGCTGAGCAGTTCTTC